This TCR beta chain was retrieved from a study of T cells in Graves' hyperthyroidism and ophthalmopathy. Study-wide background: Peripheral blood collection took place at initial diagnosis, before any treatment. The study, taken as a whole, reports: A median around 6.4 months before onset, the model predicted ophthalmopathy.

Uncontrolled infection, other autoimmune disease, pregnancy or lactation disqualified patients from enrolment. Amplified TCR beta CDR3 regions came from RNA transcripts. TCR CDR3 underwent first-round RT-PCR with the HTBI primer set. MiXCR was run by TCRdb on the multiplex PCR reads, yielding one entry per CDR3 protein. The repertoire holds more than 650,000 distinct CDR3 sequences, with roughly 15% as singletons. This clonotype was detected only a few times. The antigen is not known. Sequenced input: blood. The sequence was obtained from a young woman with Graves' hyperthyroidism.

CDR3 in DNA: TGTGCCAGCAGCCCCGTAACGGGAGGGGGCAATGAGCAGTTCTTC. Amino acids: CASSPVTGGGNEQFF. The chain employs TRBV6-2 or TRBV6-3 and TRBJ2-1, with TRBD2 identical over 8 bases. The germline V gene has CDR1 MNHEY and CDR2 SVGEGT. The CDR3 consists of 15 residues. V trimming: 6 bases; J trimming: 6 bases; junction bases outside the gene matches: 10.